This paragraph covers one T cell receptor (beta chain) sequence. Its cognate antigen is unknown. Those who donated, Caucasian adults without exception, all lived in Nashville, Tennessee. This entry is derived from a study of shared clonotypes between healthy human individuals. Study context: Each donor contributed plates that comprised three CD4 naive, three CD4 memory, two CD8 naive and one CD8 memory. Findings and limits, study-wide: Sorted-subset sequencing was shown by rarefaction to be incomplete despite large depth. Investigators collected only blood, and repertoires in tissues likely differ.

With V trimmed by 1 base and J by 4 bases, 4 bases remained unmatched. CDR1 is KGHSH and CDR2 is LQKENI in the germline V gene. This CDR3 is 16 amino acids long. The data were produced by immunoSEQ multiplex PCR, yet TCRdb's version contains in-frame clones alone and is incomplete. Here the sample spans some 2,000,000 clones, 90% to 95% being singletons. The chain has TRBV18 and TRBJ2-3; 11 positions agree with TRBD2. The sequence was collected from a man aged 18-30 years in good health. Sequencing was carried out using naive CD4+ T cells sorted from blood. Subset of the sample: CD45RA+ positively selected. CDR3 bases: TGTGCCAGCTCACCACTAGCGGGGGGGCCGGCAGATACGCAGTATTTT. Translated, it gives CASSPLAGGPADTQYF.